The 17 T cell receptor beta chains below were found in one sample sequenced in a study of T cells in Graves' hyperthyroidism and ophthalmopathy. Amplified regions were TCR beta CDR3 sequences from RNA transcripts. The HTBI primer set was used in a first-round RT-PCR of the TCR CDR3. TCRdb reanalysed the multiplex PCR reads using MiXCR and keeps one entry per CDR3 protein. The data contain approximately 270,000 distinct CDR3 sequences, roughly 15% of them singletons. The sequenced material came from blood. Receptors were obtained from a woman between 35 and 50 years old with Graves' hyperthyroidism that later progressed to Graves' ophthalmopathy.

This clonotype was recorded at least ten times. The chain uses TRBV30 and TRBJ1-1, with D uncertain. CDR3 size: 11 residues. Per germline, CDR1 GTSNPN and CDR2 SVGIG (reference sequence). Trimming removed 0 bases at V and 6 bases at J, with 5 bases between. CDR3: CAWSVTAEAFF. For the CDR3, the DNA is TGTGCCTGGAGTGTAACGGCTGAAGCTTTCTTT.

This clonotype was detected many times. The chain joins TRBV28 to TRBJ2-3, with D possibly called TRBD1 or TRBD2 (5 bases each). Germline lookup yields CDR1 MDHEN and CDR2 SYDVKM. The germline V and J ends were trimmed by 8 bases and 1 base, with 16 bases remaining between them. This CDR3 region has 15 residues. In nucleotides, the CDR3 is TGTGCCAGCTCCGTCCCGGGGCAGGGCACAGATACGCAGTATTTT. Amino acid sequence: CASSVPGQGTDTQYF.

This chain uses TRBV20-1 with TRBJ2-1; 8 bases line up with TRBD2. J lost 5 bases, V lost 6 bases, and 15 bases had no gene match. The CDR3 totals 16 residues. CDR1 DFQATT and CDR2 SNEGSKA come from the germline V gene (reference sequence). CDR3 region: CSAPLWGAGADNEQFF. In DNA, the CDR3 is TGCAGTGCCCCCCTGTGGGGAGCGGGAGCCGACAATGAGCAGTTCTTC.

This clonotype was seen at least ten times. V is TRBV27 and J is TRBJ2-7; maybe TRBD1 (6 bases). The ends were cut back, 2 bases at V and 6 bases at J, with 11 bases in the middle. Germline V lookup: CDR1 MNHEY, CDR2 SMNVEV (reference sequence). This CDR3 region has 13 residues. The DNA for the CDR3 is TGTGCCAGCAGTTTACGGCCAGGGGTCGAGCAGTACTTC. Encoded protein: CASSLRPGVEQYF.

This clonotype appeared many times. V gene TRBV7-9 combines with J gene TRBJ2-1; 7 positions agree with TRBD2. There are 14 residues in the CDR3. Germline trimming cut 6 bases from V and 6 bases from J; bases unmatched to any gene: 8. CDR1 is SEHNR and CDR2 is FQNEAQ in the germline V gene (reference sequence). The CDR3 bases are TGTGCCAGCAGTTTTATCCGGGAGGTCAATGAGCAGTTCTTC. Translation: CASSFIREVNEQFF.

The CDR3 DNA follows: TGTGCCAGCAGCTCTCCACAGGGGGCGGGAGAGACCCAGTACTTC. Translation gives CASSSPQGAGETQYF. The chain carries TRBV7-9 and TRBJ2-5; 9 nucleotides line up with TRBD1. Looked up from germline, CDR1 is SEHNR and CDR2 is FQNEAQ (reference sequence). The CDR3 length is 15 residues. J was trimmed by 4 bases and V by 4 bases; bases with no gene match: 7.

This clonotype was detected ten times or more. An end of the junction differs from the germline gene, which may be a read error. The rearrangement uses TRBV12-3 or TRBV12-4 and TRBJ2-1; no clear D. This CDR3 comprises 12 residues. The CDR3 DNA sequence: TGTGCCAACAGTTTAATGGGAAATGAGCAGTTCTTC. Translating gives CANSLMGNEQFF.

At least ten counts were recorded for this clonotype. V and J are TRBV13 and TRBJ2-1, with TRBD2 as a possible D gene (6 bases). Germline V lookup: CDR1 PRHDT, CDR2 FYEKMQ (reference sequence). V lost 5 bases and J 13 bases, leaving 12 bases between the germline ends. CDR3 length equals 11 residues. The CDR3 loop is CASSDRDLQFF. The CDR3 DNA reads TGTGCCAGCAGCGACCGGGACTTACAGTTCTTC. The full variable domain, its missing parts supplied by reference TRBV13 and TRBJ2-1, is AAGVIQSPRHLIKEKRETATLKCYPIPRHDTVYWYQQGPGQDPQFLISFYEKMQSDKGSIPDRFSAQQFSDYHSELNMSSLELGDSALYFCASSDRDLQFFGPGTRLTVL.

The table lists this clonotype with a few counts. One junction end does not reproduce the germline sequence, and a read error may be involved. The V gene is TRBV3-1, the J gene TRBJ2-3; D is undetermined. Germline lookup yields CDR1 LGHDT and CDR2 YNNKEL (reference sequence). This CDR3 region has 14 residues. CDR3 protein: CASSQAYTADMQYF. Written as DNA, the CDR3 is TGTGCCAGCAGCCAAGCTTATACGGCGGATATGCAGTATTTT.

The chain joins TRBV28 to TRBJ2-7; D gene unclear. There are 13 residues in the CDR3. Germline assignment: CDR1 MDHEN and CDR2 SYDVKM. Trimming cost V 2 bases and J 1 base, with 6 bases left between them. CDR3 residues: CASSLRMSYEQYF. The CDR3 DNA sequence: TGTGCCAGCAGTTTAAGGATGTCCTACGAGCAGTACTTC. Full variable domain (rest looked up from reference TRBV28 and TRBJ2-7): DVKVTQSSRYLVKRTGEKVFLECVQDMDHENMFWYRQDPGLGLRLIYFSYDVKMKEKGDIPEGYSVSREKKERFSLILESASTNQTSMYLCASSLRMSYEQYFGPGTRLTVT.

Only a few counts were recorded for this clonotype. The chain carries TRBV28 and TRBJ1-2; maybe TRBD1 (5 bases). Germline V lookup: CDR1 MDHEN, CDR2 SYDVKM. V lost 5 bases to trimming and J lost 7 bases, with 20 bases between them. The CDR3 length is 15 residues. In DNA, the CDR3 is TGTGCCAGCAGTCACCCTGACAGCCTCAACATTGGCTACACCTTC. Encoded protein: CASSHPDSLNIGYTF.

This clonotype was picked up many times. The V call is TRBV6-1, the J call TRBJ2-1; 12 bases align to TRBD2. J was trimmed by 4 bases and V by 6 bases; bases with no gene match: 16. From germline, CDR1 is MNHNS and CDR2 SASEGT. This CDR3 is 19 amino acids long. CDR3 region: CASRKLAGGRDSLYNEQFF. CDR3 nucleotide sequence: TGTGCCAGCAGGAAACTAGCGGGAGGCCGAGATTCTTTGTACAATGAGCAGTTCTTC.

At least ten counts were recorded for this clonotype. The rearrangement uses TRBV28 and TRBJ1-1; D might be TRBD1 (5 bases). V lost 5 bases to trimming and J lost 4 bases, with 5 bases between them. The CDR3 has 11 amino acids. CDR1 MDHEN and CDR2 SYDVKM come from the germline V gene. The CDR3 DNA reads as TGTGCCAGCAGTAGGGGCACTGAAGCTTTCTTT. Its translation is CASSRGTEAFF.

This clonotype was seen many times. The chain is built from TRBV19 and TRBJ1-5, with 8 bases matching TRBD1. CDR1 and CDR2 from the germline V gene are LNHDA and SQIVND (reference sequence). The V segment lost 10 bases and the J segment 2 bases; nucleotides outside the gene matches: 7. CDR3 length equals 14 residues. The CDR3 coding sequence is TGTGCCACCCTAGCGGGACAGGGCAATCAGCCCCAGCATTTT. Its protein is CATLAGQGNQPQHF. Based on the CDR3 plus reference TRBV19 and TRBJ1-5, the full variable domain is DGGITQSPKYLFRKEGQNVTLSCEQNLNHDAMYWYRQDPGQGLRLIYYSQIVNDFQKGDIAEGYSVSREKKESFPLTVTSAQKNPTAFYLCATLAGQGNQPQHFGDGTRLSIL.

The chain links TRBV20-1 to TRBJ1-5; TRBD1 is a possible D gene (5 bases). In germline, CDR1 is DFQATT, CDR2 SNEGSKA (reference sequence). The CDR3 contains 12 residues. The V end was cut by 8 bases, the J end by 4 bases, with 12 bases between. CDR3 loop: CSTRDGNQPQHF. The CDR3, as DNA: TGCAGTACCCGGGACGGAAATCAGCCCCAGCATTTT.

This clonotype was counted ten times or more. The rearrangement uses TRBV11-2 and TRBJ2-1; perhaps D is TRBD1 or TRBD2 (5 bases each). Looked up from germline, CDR1 is SGHAT and CDR2 is FQNNGV. The CDR3 covers 15 residues. V was pared by 5 bases and J by 12 bases, with 23 bases between. The CDR3 DNA is TGTGCCAGCAGCCTCAGGACCGGGGCTTCAATTAGGCAGTTCTTC. Residues: CASSLRTGASIRQFF. The full variable domain, completed using reference TRBV11-2 and TRBJ2-1, is EAGVAQSPRYKIIEKRQSVAFWCNPISGHATLYWYQQILGQGPKLLIQFQNNGVVDDSQLPKDRFSAERLKGVDSTLKIQPAKLEDSAVYLCASSLRTGASIRQFFGPGTRLTVL.

With respect to this clonotype: A much larger clone is a single base away; this may be a read error. The chain links TRBV5-1 to TRBJ1-2; D uncertain. The CDR3 is 15 residues long. V was pared by 5 bases and J by 4 bases, with 18 bases between. CDR1 and CDR2 from the germline V gene are SGHRS and YFSETQ. CDR3 loop: CASRFRENKAYGYTF. The CDR3 nucleotides are TGCGCCAGCAGATTCCGGGAGAACAAAGCCTATGGCTACACCTTC.